The 17 T cell receptor beta chains listed next were all sequenced from one sample in a study of tissue T cells after allogeneic stem cell transplantation. Time point given: mouse harvest day 7 after allogeneic transplant. Each mouse received 10^7 T-cell-depleted marrow cells plus 10^6 splenic CD5+ T cells by tail vein. Assay used: immunoSEQ multiplex PCR; TCRdb lists only in-frame clones, some missing. This repertoire shows more than 6,500 clones, roughly 47% found once; its top ten account for roughly an eighth. The sequenced material came from lymph node tissue. The receptor source for this set is a female BALB/c mouse given C57BL/6 T cells with graft-versus-host disease after an allogeneic hematopoietic cell transplant.

About this clone itself: Each gene name is a mouse one. The read is 1 residue too short to cover the CDR3 end, so that end is filled in from the germline J gene. This sequence joins TRBV13-3 and TRBJ1-6; 8 nucleotides align to TRBD1. TRBJ1-6 belongs to the ORF category, with a function that is uncertain. The CDR3 totals 14 residues. Germline V gives CDR1 NNHDY, CDR2 SYVADS. Trimming cost V 7 bases and J 8 bases; bases outside gene matches: 8. The CDR3: CASGSTGGDSPLYF. Incomplete CDR3 DNA: TGTGCCAGCGGTTCTACAGGGGGGGATTCGCCCCTCTAC.

About this clone: Genes here carry mouse names. CDR3: CASSSGVNTGQLYF. The CDR3 bases that were read are TGTGCAAGCAGCTCAGGGGTAAACACCGGGCAGCTCTAC. This chain joins TRBV16 and TRBJ2-2, with D perhaps matching TRBD1 (6 bases). Coverage ceases 1 residue before the CDR3 finishes, and the germline J gene fills in the end. Germline values: CDR1 SGHSA, CDR2 FRNQAP. The V end lost 4 bases, the J end lost 1 base, and 7 bases lay between the germline ends. This CDR3 is 14 amino acids long.

A remark on this clone: Any gene name here is a mouse gene name. The CDR3 extends 1 residue past the end of the read, so its final part is completed from the germline J gene. This sequence joins TRBV26 and TRBJ1-6; D gene uncertain. TRBJ1-6 is reported as an ORF; its role is uncertain. Trimming removed 2 bases at V and 7 bases at J, with 6 bases between. This CDR3 has 13 residues. CDR1 is KGHPV and CDR2 is FQNQEV in the germline V gene (reference sequence). The CDR3 here is CASSLRYNSPLYF. CDR3 bases read: TGTGCCAGCAGTCTGAGGTACAATTCGCCCCTCTAC.

For this clone: Germline and genes here are mouse. The read terminates 1 residue ahead of where the CDR3 ends, so the germline J gene completes it. This chain joins TRBV2 and TRBJ2-3, with TRBD1 as a possible D gene (7 bases). CDR3 length equals 16 residues. Trimming removed 0 bases from V and 0 bases from J, with 10 bases in between. Per the germline V gene, CDR1 is LGHNA and CDR2 is YSYQKL. The sequenced part of the CDR3 DNA is TGTGCCAGCAGCCAAGAAAAGGGGGCGAGTGCAGAAACGCTGTAT. Residues: CASSQEKGASAETLY. The whole CDR3 protein reads CASSQEKGASAETLYF.

This clone was counted a few times. Mouse names are used for the genes. The CDR3 end falls 1 residue outside the read, so it is completed with the germline J gene. The rearrangement links TRBV26 to TRBJ2-7; 8 bases map to TRBD1. CDR1 is KGHPV and CDR2 is FQNQEV in the germline V gene (reference sequence). V lost 6 bases and J lost 4; bases outside the gene matches: 8. This CDR3 region has 14 residues. CDR3: CASSRQGYSYEQYF. CDR3 DNA (partial): TGTGCCAGCAGCAGACAGGGGTATTCTTATGAACAGTAC.

As regards this clone: Any gene name here is a mouse gene name. The read halts 1 residue ahead of the CDR3 end, with the missing end drawn from the germline J gene. Other DNA sequences from this sample encode an identical CDR3 as well. The chain couples TRBV20 to TRBJ2-7; D is undetermined. V was trimmed by 1 base and J by 4 bases, leaving 5 bases between them. Germline values: CDR1 GFQATS, CDR2 STVNSAI. This CDR3 contains 11 residues. CDR3 sequence: CGARGGYEQYF. Incomplete CDR3 DNA: TGTGGTGCTAGGGGAGGATATGAACAGTAC.

Details on this clone: One end of the junction does not line up with germline, which may come from a read error. The genes are named according to mouse. The read ends 1 residue early relative to the CDR3; the germline J gene fills the gap. Other DNA sequences in the same sample also yield this CDR3. This chain uses TRBV26 with TRBJ1-4; 10 bases agree with TRBD1. This CDR3 is 14 amino acids long. From germline, CDR1 is KGHPV and CDR2 FQNQEV (reference sequence). CDR3: CASSPTGGNERLFF. Partial CDR3 DNA: TGTGCCAGCAGTCCGACAGGGGGCAACGAGAGATTATTT.

About this clone itself: The genes and germline here are from mouse. The read comes to an end 1 residue before the CDR3 does, leaving the germline J gene to fill in the end. Distinct nucleotide sequences in the sample also encode this CDR3. The chain has TRBV26 and TRBJ2-1; perhaps D is TRBD1 or TRBD2 (5 bases each). Germline V gives CDR1 KGHPV, CDR2 FQNQEV (reference sequence). The CDR3 is 13 residues long. V lost 6 bases, J lost 1 base, and 7 bases lay in between. The CDR3 DNA, read in part, is TGTGCCAGCAGCCGGGACAACTATGCTGAGCAGTTC. Translated: CASSRDNYAEQF. The whole CDR3 reads CASSRDNYAEQFF. The complete variable domain, with remaining parts taken from reference TRBV26 and TRBJ2-1, reads NSKVIQTPRYLVKGQGQKAKMRCIPEKGHPVVFWYQQNKNNEFKFLINFQNQEVLQQIDMTEKRFSAECPSNSPCSLEIQSSEAGDSALYLCASSRDNYAEQFFGPGTRLTVL.

A remark on this clone: Gene names denote mouse genes. CDR3 residues: CASSLWTGGTSQNTLYF. The sequenced part of the CDR3 DNA is TGTGCCAGCTCTCTGTGGACTGGGGGCACTAGTCAAAACACCTTGTAC. J is TRBJ2-4 and V is TRBV12-1; 10 nucleotides align to TRBD2. The sequenced fragment ends 1 residue before the CDR3 boundary, so the rest is inferred from the germline J gene. Germline V gene lookup returns CDR1 SGHSN and CDR2 HYEKVE. V lost 1 base to trimming and J lost 0 bases; unmatched junction nucleotides: 6. The CDR3 extends over 17 amino acids.

Note on this clone: Genes and germline are mouse. The read ends 1 residue before the CDR3 terminus; that terminus is restored from the germline J gene. V usage is TRBV26 and J usage is TRBJ1-4; no firm D call. CDR1 and CDR2 (germline): KGHPV, FQNQEV (reference sequence). This CDR3 comprises 12 residues. V lost 2 bases, J lost 5 bases, and 3 bases lay in between. The covered CDR3 bases are TGTGCCAGCAGTCTGGGGAACGAAAGATTATTT. Its translation is CASSLGNERLF. The whole CDR3 protein is CASSLGNERLFF.

For this clone: Gene names refer to mouse genes. The read comes to an end 1 residue before the CDR3 does, leaving the germline J gene to fill in the end. The chain links TRBV3 to TRBJ1-4; D is ambiguous. The V end was cut by 5 bases, the J end by 8 bases, with 9 bases between. The germline gives CDR1 SNHLY, CDR2 FYNGKV (reference sequence). The CDR3 runs 12 residues. This CDR3 is CASSVQRERLFF. The part of the CDR3 DNA that was read is TGTGCCAGCAGCGTACAGAGGGAAAGATTATTT. Together with reference TRBV3 and TRBJ1-4, the CDR3 gives the full variable domain: GPKVLQIPSHQIIDMGQMVTLNCDPVSNHLYFYWYKQILGQQMEFLVNFYNGKVMEKSKLFKDQFSVERPDGSYFTLKIQPTALEDSAVYFCASSVQRERLFFGHGTKLSVL.

In regard to this clone: These gene names are mouse names. The CDR3 end falls 1 residue outside the read, so it is completed with the germline J gene. The chain employs TRBV3 and TRBJ1-2; D perhaps matches TRBD1 (5 bases). The V end was cut by 5 bases, the J end by 2 bases, with 12 bases between. Germline assignment: CDR1 SNHLY and CDR2 FYNGKV (reference sequence). This CDR3 region has 14 residues. The CDR3 is CASSPRQFNSDYTF. The covered CDR3 bases are TGTGCCAGCAGCCCTCGACAGTTTAACTCCGACTACACC. The full variable domain, in which reference TRBV3 and TRBJ1-2 provide the parts outside the CDR3, is GPKVLQIPSHQIIDMGQMVTLNCDPVSNHLYFYWYKQILGQQMEFLVNFYNGKVMEKSKLFKDQFSVERPDGSYFTLKIQPTALEDSAVYFCASSPRQFNSDYTFGSGTRLLVI.

This clone was seen more than once but under ten times. Here the gene names and germline are mouse. The CDR3 goes on 1 residue after the read ends, and that part is filled in from the germline J gene. The chain recombines TRBV13-1 with TRBJ1-2; TRBD1 agrees at 7 bases. The V and J ends lost 3 bases and 5 bases, in that order; junction bases with no gene match: 1. The CDR3 totals 12 residues. Per the germline V gene, CDR1 is NSHNY and CDR2 is SYGAGN. The CDR3 spells CASSGQGSDYTF. The sequenced CDR3 bases are TGTGCCAGCAGTGGACAGGGATCCGACTACACC.

Regarding this clone: Genes here carry mouse names. Read data end 1 residue before the CDR3 end; the end is taken from the germline J gene. V and J are TRBV15 and TRBJ2-1; 8 positions match TRBD1. The germline V gene has CDR1 SGHND and CDR2 FRSKSL. The CDR3 loop spans 13 amino acids. V trimming: 6 bases; J trimming: 3 bases; junction bases outside the gene matches: 1. The chain's CDR3 is CASRQGVYAEQFF. The sequenced part of the CDR3 DNA is TGTGCCAGCAGACAGGGGGTCTATGCTGAGCAGTTC.

In regard to this clone: Gene names and germline match the mouse. Coverage ceases 1 residue before the CDR3 finishes, and the germline J gene fills in the end. The rearrangement joins TRBV3 to TRBJ1-3; D ambiguous. Trimming took 5 bases from V and 0 from J, leaving 8 bases between them. CDR3 length equals 14 residues. In germline, CDR1 is SNHLY, CDR2 FYNGKV (reference sequence). Incomplete CDR3 DNA: TGTGCCAGCAGCCCGGAGCATTCTGGAAATACGCTCTAT. Amino acid sequence: CASSPEHSGNTLY. The whole CDR3 sequence reads CASSPEHSGNTLYF.

Concerning this clone itself: These gene names are mouse names. The sequenced fragment ends 1 residue before the CDR3 boundary, so the rest is inferred from the germline J gene. This chain uses TRBV13-3 with TRBJ2-7, with 10 bases matching TRBD1. CDR3 size: 13 residues. The V and J ends lost 5 bases and 5 bases, in that order; junction bases with no gene match: 4. Germline V gene data show CDR1 as NNHDY and CDR2 as SYVADS. CDR3 DNA (partial): TGTGCCAGCAGGTCCGGGACAGGGGATGAACAGTAC. Its translation is CASRSGTGDEQY. In full, the CDR3 is CASRSGTGDEQYF.

About this clone itself: Gene names and germline match the mouse. The observed sequence ends 1 residue before the CDR3 terminus, with the missing tail filled in from the germline J gene. V usage is TRBV13-1 and J usage is TRBJ2-7; 9 bases fit TRBD2. Germline CDR1 and CDR2: NSHNY and SYGAGN. The trim removed 2 bases at V and 4 bases at J, leaving 1 base unmatched. The CDR3 has 13 amino acids. CDR3 sequence reads: CASSDTGGYEQYF. The sequenced CDR3 bases are TGTGCCAGCAGTGACACTGGGGGGTATGAACAGTAC.